This T cell receptor (beta chain) was found in a study of T cells after yellow fever vaccination. 5'RACE template switching added a universal primer site and UMIs to TCR cDNA. One entry per CDR3 protein, called by TCRdb with MiXCR from the 5' RACE reads. Found here are 100,000 to 150,000 distinct CDR3 sequences, about 8.8% of them singletons; the top ten hold 40%. Broader study findings: Peaking on day 5 versus 15, the secondary response was faster but weaker.

This clonotype was picked up a small number of times. Its specificity is not known. The receptor's source is a man younger than 35 who received the YFV17D yellow fever vaccine. Specimen: CD8+ T cells sorted from PBMCs, collected on the day of the yellow fever booster vaccination.

CDR3 sequence (DNA): TGTGCCAGCAGTTACGGTATGAACACCGGGGAGCTGTTTTTT. Translated, it gives CASSYGMNTGELFF. J is TRBJ2-2 and V is TRBV6-5; no firm D call. CDR1 is MNHEY, CDR2 SVGAGI, per germline. The CDR3 covers 14 residues. V was clipped by 2 bases and J by 1 base, with 5 bases between them.